A selection of T cell receptor beta chains follows, all from one sample in a study of blood T cell repertoires in COVID-19. Some clones are missing from TCRdb's copy, which holds only in-frame ones; the method was immunoSEQ multiplex PCR. The sample shows some 180,000 clones, about 85% of them seen only once. The specimen sequenced was peripheral blood. These receptors were taken from a woman at least 80 years old with COVID-19, enrolled during active disease. Each CDR3 is given with its conserved first and last residue. Each record gives: V gene, J gene, clone size, D gene, CDR3 protein, CDR3 DNA. A D gene is named only where the DNA matches it firmly. Size values are once, few and many counts, or a class for expanded clones, and some rows have none.

>TRBV9|TRBJ2-7|-|-
CASSVDQRAYEQYF
TGTGCCAGCAGCGTAGACCAGCGAGCCTACGAGCAGTACTTC
>TRBV7-8|TRBJ2-2|-|-
CASSLASGELFF
TGTGCCAGCAGCTTAGCCTCCGGGGAGCTGTTTTTT
>TRBV9|TRBJ2-7|-|TRBD1
CASSPTGQGSYEQYF
TGTGCCAGCAGCCCAACAGGACAGGGGTCCTACGAGCAGTACTTC
>TRBV14|TRBJ1-3|-|-
CASIGPRGSRSGNTIYF
TGTGCCAGCATCGGACCCCGGGGGTCGCGCTCTGGAAACACCATATATTTT
>TRBV11-2|TRBJ2-3|few|TRBD1
CASSVMTGGATDTQYF
TGTGCCAGCAGCGTGATGACAGGGGGCGCAACAGATACGCAGTATTTT
>TRBV29-1|TRBJ2-5|-|-
CSVEPGQSLETQYF
TGCAGCGTAGAACCGGGACAAAGCTTAGAGACCCAGTACTTC
>TRBV5-6|TRBJ2-1|-|TRBD2
CASSLPSGGSYNEQFF
TGTGCCAGCAGCTTGCCTAGCGGGGGGTCCTACAATGAGCAGTTCTTC
>TRBV3-1/TRBV3-2|TRBJ1-5|-|-
CASSQDSQPQHF
TGTGCCAGCAGCCAGGACAGTCAGCCCCAGCATTTT
>TRBV4-2|TRBJ1-4|-|-
CASSQEPDRNEKLFF
TGTGCCAGCAGCCAGGAGCCGGATAGGAATGAAAAACTGTTTTTT
>TRBV6-1|TRBJ2-5|-|TRBD2
CASSEARLAGVETQYF
TGTGCCAGCAGTGAAGCGCGTCTAGCGGGAGTAGAGACCCAGTACTTC